These T cell receptor beta chains were read from a single sample in a study of cytomegalovirus exposure and HLA in healthy donors. Here immunoSEQ multiplex PCR was the method, and the copy in TCRdb shows in-frame clones only, minus some. Of around 150,000 clones in the sample, roughly 85% are singletons; the top ten hold 1.3%. Material for sequencing was PBMCs. The origin of the receptors is a woman in her forties or fifties in good health and CMV-seronegative. CDR3s include the opening cysteine and the closing phenylalanine or tryptophan. The D gene is left open where the match is weak. Size values are once, few and many counts, or a class for expanded clones, and some rows have none.

j_call,clone_size,v_call,d_call,cdr3_nt,cdr3_aa
TRBJ2-5,-,TRBV14,-,TGTGCCAGCAGCCAAGGGAAGGGGCTGTGGCAAGAGACCCAGTACTTC,CASSQGKGLWQETQYF
TRBJ2-7,-,TRBV4-1,-,TGCGCCAGCAGCCAAGATGGAAGCGGAGGCCCCTACGAGCAGTACTTC,CASSQDGSGGPYEQYF
TRBJ2-3,-,TRBV9,-,TGTGCCAGCAGCGTAGCTCGACTCACAGATACGCAGTATTTT,CASSVARLTDTQYF
TRBJ2-6,-,TRBV15,-,TGTGCCACCCAAACACTATCCGGGGCCAACGTCCTGACTTTC,CATQTLSGANVLTF
TRBJ2-2,-,TRBV7-9,TRBD2,TGTGCCAGCAGCTTGTTCGGGACTAGCGGGAGTCGGAAAACCGGGGAGCTGTTTTTT,CASSLFGTSGSRKTGELFF
TRBJ2-2,-,TRBV9,-,TGTGCCAGCAGCGTAAGTTTTGGGGCCCCTGGAACCGGGGAGCTGTTTTTT,CASSVSFGAPGTGELFF
TRBJ2-1,-,TRBV19,TRBD1,TGTGCCAGTAGGGGACAGGGAACACACAACCTCTACAATGAGCAGTTCTTC,CASRGQGTHNLYNEQFF
TRBJ2-2,-,TRBV19,-,TGTGCCAGTAGGAACGGGATGAACACCGGGGAGCTGTTTTTT,CASRNGMNTGELFF
TRBJ1-1,-,TRBV7-9,TRBD1,TGTGCCAGCAGCTTAGTTCATCAACAGGGGCGTACCCCTGAAGCTTTCTTT,CASSLVHQQGRTPEAFF
TRBJ2-1,once,TRBV18,TRBD2,TGTGCCAGCTCACGCCGACTAGCGGGAGGGTACAATGAGCAGTTCTTC,CASSRRLAGGYNEQFF
TRBJ2-5,-,TRBV5-1,TRBD1,TGCGCCAGCAGCCCGAACCCTGGGACAGGGGAGGGGGTTGTCCAGTACTTC,CASSPNPGTGEGVVQYF
TRBJ1-2,-,TRBV7-2,TRBD1,TGTGCCAGCAGCTTAGCGAGGATCGGTCGACAGGGGGCGCAGGGCGGCTACACCTTC,CASSLARIGRQGAQGGYTF
TRBJ2-7,-,TRBV15,TRBD2,TGTGCCACCAGCAGAGATTCGGTAGCGGGAGTTACCTACGAGCAGTACTTC,CATSRDSVAGVTYEQYF
TRBJ2-7,-,TRBV7-2,TRBD1,TGTGCCAGCAGCTTCTCCAGGGGGAGCTCCTACGAGCAGTACTTC,CASSFSRGSSYEQYF
TRBJ2-2,few,TRBV7-8,TRBD2,TGTGCCAGCAGCCTCGGACTAGCGGGATGGACCGGGGAGCTGTTTTTT,CASSLGLAGWTGELFF
TRBJ1-2,-,TRBV6-5,TRBD1,TGTGCCAGCAGACCAATACCGGGACAGGGGGATGGCTACACCTTC,CASRPIPGQGDGYTF
TRBJ2-2,-,TRBV12-5,TRBD1,TGTGCTAGTGGCGGACAGGGGGCGACCGGGGAGCTGTTTTTT,CASGGQGATGELFF
TRBJ1-5,-,TRBV30,-,TGTGCCTGGAGTCAGCGGGATTTGGGCTATCGGCAGCCCCAGCATTTT,CAWSQRDLGYRQPQHF
TRBJ1-6,-,TRBV6-1,-,TGTGCCAGCAGTGAAGGGGGCGCAGGGTCGGCTTCACCCCTCCACTTT,CASSEGGAGSASPLHF
TRBJ2-1,-,TRBV25-1,-,TGTGCCAGCAGTGATATAAGCGGCAGCTACAATGAGCAGTTCTTC,CASSDISGSYNEQFF
TRBJ1-2,-,TRBV7-2,TRBD1,TGTGCCAGCAGCTTACAGGGGGGCTATGGCTACACCTTC,CASSLQGGYGYTF
TRBJ2-1,-,TRBV6-5,TRBD1,TGTGCCAGCAGCGCCGGGACAGCTACCTACAATGAGCAGTTCTTC,CASSAGTATYNEQFF
TRBJ1-2,-,TRBV28,-,TGTGCCAGCATCCTCCAGGGAGGCGGCTACACCTTC,CASILQGGGYTF
TRBJ1-2,-,TRBV18,-,TGTGTGACCGGGACTCCGACTGCTCTTCCTGGCTACACCTTC,CVTGTPTALPGYTF
TRBJ2-1,-,TRBV28,TRBD2,TGTGCCAGCAGCAATCTAGCGGGAGCTAGGGATGAGCAGTTCTTC,CASSNLAGARDEQFF
TRBJ2-1,once,TRBV9,TRBD2,TGTGCCAGCAGCTTCGGGACTAGCCTACACAATGAGCAGTTCTTC,CASSFGTSLHNEQFF
TRBJ2-7,-,TRBV27,-,TGTGCCAGCAGTTTTATACGGGGATACGAGCAGTACTTC,CASSFIRGYEQYF
TRBJ1-6,-,TRBV9,-,TGTGCCAGCAGCTCTCCGGTGGGGGGAGACAGACTCTATAATTCACCCCTCCACTTT,CASSSPVGGDRLYNSPLHF
TRBJ2-7,-,TRBV7-2,TRBD2,TGTGCCAGCAGCCCGCTACTAGCGGGAGGGCCCTACGAGCAGTACTTC,CASSPLLAGGPYEQYF
TRBJ2-7,medium-sized,TRBV7-3,-,TGTGCCAGCAGCTTAGGTTACGGGGAAGGCGAGCAGTACTTC,CASSLGYGEGEQYF
TRBJ2-2,-,TRBV5-1,-,TGCGCCAGCAGCGAAACAGGGCTGCGGACCGGGGAGCTGTTTTTT,CASSETGLRTGELFF
TRBJ2-3,-,TRBV28,-,TGTGCCAGCAGGGGACTCAAACTCACAGATACGCAGTATTTT,CASRGLKLTDTQYF
TRBJ1-6,-,TRBV7-9,-,TGTGCCAGCAGCCAAACGGGGGGAGATTCACCCCTCCACTTT,CASSQTGGDSPLHF
TRBJ2-3,few,TRBV5-6,TRBD2,TGTGCCAGCAGCTTGAGGTCGACTAGCGGACACACAGATACGCAGTATTTT,CASSLRSTSGHTDTQYF
TRBJ2-7,once,TRBV19,TRBD1,TGTGCCAGTAGTAAGGACAGGGCCTCCTACGAGCAGTACTTC,CASSKDRASYEQYF
TRBJ2-3,-,TRBV4-1,TRBD2,TGCGCCAGCAGCCAAGATCGGCTAGCGGGAGACGGAGATACGCAGTATTTT,CASSQDRLAGDGDTQYF